The next 22 T cell receptor beta chains were all read from a single sample in a study of cytomegalovirus exposure and HLA in healthy donors. Primers for the PCR totalled 60 Vbeta and 13 Jbeta. Assay used: immunoSEQ multiplex PCR; TCRdb lists only in-frame clones, some missing. The sample has about 160,000 clones, around 74% seen once; the top ten hold roughly 2%. Material: PBMCs. The receptors were sampled from a female donor in good health and CMV-seronegative.

Only one count was recorded for this clone. One junction end disagrees with the germline gene, perhaps due to a read error. The chain employs TRBV19 and TRBJ1-5; a possible D gene is TRBD1 (5 bases). There are 16 residues in the CDR3. Germline V gene sequence: CDR1 LNHDA, CDR2 SQIVND (reference sequence). The CDR3 DNA reads TGTGCCAGTAGTATACCGGGACTCCCAAGCAAGCAGCCCCAGCATTTT. Protein product: CASSIPGLPSKQPQHF.

The chain has TRBV19 and TRBJ2-3; 15 bases are shared with TRBD2. CDR3 length: 18 residues. Germline loops: CDR1 LNHDA, CDR2 SQIVND (reference sequence). J lost 1 base, V lost 4 bases, and 6 bases had no gene match. CDR3 nucleotides: TGTGCCAGTAGTACGGGACTAGCGGGAGGAAATGGCACAGATACGCAGTATTTT. Encoded protein: CASSTGLAGGNGTDTQYF.

This clone has only one observation. The CDR3: CASSDRDSRNTEAFF. The CDR3 nucleotides are TGTGCCAGCAGTGACCGGGACAGCCGGAACACTGAAGCTTTCTTT. The chain employs TRBV2 and TRBJ1-1, with 7 bases lining up with TRBD1. Germline V gene sequence: CDR1 SNHLY, CDR2 FYNNEI. V lost 3 bases, J lost 1 base, and 5 bases stayed unmatched. The CDR3 length is 15 residues.

CDR3 DNA: TGCGCCAGCAGCTCGACCGCGGGTAACACTGAAGCTTTCTTT. Its protein is CASSSTAGNTEAFF. The chain combines TRBV5-1 with TRBJ1-1; D remains unclear. The ends were cut back, 3 bases at V and 2 bases at J, with 11 bases in the middle. This CDR3 comprises 14 residues. Per the germline V gene, CDR1 is SGHRS and CDR2 is YFSETQ.

The J gene is TRBJ2-2, the V gene TRBV5-1; D is uncertain. CDR3 length equals 14 residues. Germline V gives CDR1 SGHRS, CDR2 YFSETQ. Deletions cut 0 bases from V and 6 bases from J, with 9 bases between. For the CDR3, the DNA is TGCGCCAGCAGCTTGGGGCAGATTCCCGGGGAGCTGTTTTTT. This sequence encodes CASSLGQIPGELFF.

V usage is TRBV29-1 and J usage is TRBJ1-5; D remains ambiguous. The ends were cut back, 0 bases at V and 2 bases at J, with 8 bases in the middle. CDR1 SQVTM and CDR2 ANQGSEA come from the germline V gene. CDR3 length: 14 residues. CDR3 sequence reads: CSVEEGGGNQPQHF. The CDR3 DNA reads as TGCAGCGTTGAAGAAGGCGGGGGCAATCAGCCCCAGCATTTT.

This chain uses TRBV4-1 with TRBJ2-7; possibly TRBD2 for D (6 bases). CDR1 and CDR2 (germline): MGHRA, YSYEKL. CDR3 length: 15 amino acids. V was clipped by 4 bases and J by 5 bases, with 18 bases between them. In DNA, the CDR3 is TGCGCCAGCAGCCCCTTCGGGGGAGAAGGGCACGAGCAGTACTTC. This translates into CASSPFGGEGHEQYF.

This clone was detected a few times. The chain uses TRBV6-1 and TRBJ2-1; 12 positions agree with TRBD2. Germline-derived CDR1 and CDR2 are MNHNS and SASEGT. With 2 bases clipped from V and 5 bases from J, the junction kept 1 base outside the gene matches. This CDR3 has 15 amino acids. The CDR3 is CASSELAGGHNEQFF. The CDR3 DNA is TGTGCCAGCAGTGAACTAGCGGGGGGGCACAATGAGCAGTTCTTC.

The chain carries TRBV2 and TRBJ1-5, with 8 bases that match TRBD1. Trimming cost V 5 bases and J 2 bases; bases outside gene matches: 5. The germline CDR1 and CDR2 sequences are SNHLY and FYNNEI. This CDR3 region has 15 residues. CDR3: CASSFDRGGNQPQHF. CDR3 DNA sequence: TGTGCCAGCAGTTTCGACAGGGGTGGCAATCAGCCCCAGCATTTT.

The CDR3 is CASGLGVGQPQHF. The CDR3 bases are TGTGCTAGTGGCCTGGGAGTGGGTCAGCCCCAGCATTTT. The genes are TRBV12-5 and TRBJ1-5; no clear D. Looked up from germline, CDR1 is LGHNT and CDR2 is FRNRAP. V was pared by 6 bases and J by 6 bases, with 12 bases between. This CDR3 region has 13 residues.

This chain uses TRBV6-5 with TRBJ2-7, with TRBD2 matching 7 bases. CDR1 MNHEY and CDR2 SVGAGI come from the germline V gene. Losses at the gene ends were 0 bases for V and 7 bases for J; bases not matched to a gene: 3. CDR3 length: 13 residues. CDR3 amino acids: CASSYSLGGEQYF. Here the CDR3 DNA reads TGTGCCAGCAGTTACTCGTTGGGGGGGGAGCAGTACTTC.

The J gene is TRBJ1-1, the V gene TRBV5-1, with TRBD1 matching over 8 bases. Germline-derived CDR1 and CDR2 are SGHRS and YFSETQ. V was pared by 0 bases and J by 4 bases, with 2 bases of the junction left unmatched. CDR3 length: 14 residues. The CDR3 sequence is CASSLGDRTTEAFF. In nucleotides, the CDR3 is TGCGCCAGCAGCTTGGGGGACAGGACCACTGAAGCTTTCTTT. Variable domain in full (rest from reference TRBV5-1 and TRBJ1-1): KAGVTQTPRYLIKTRGQQVTLSCSPISGHRSVSWYQQTPGQGLQFLFEYFSETQRNKGNFPGRFSGRQFSNSRSEMNVSTLELGDSALYLCASSLGDRTTEAFFGQGTRLTVV.

The chain combines TRBV30 with TRBJ1-1; D not certain. The CDR3 is 14 amino acids. Looked up from germline, CDR1 is GTSNPN and CDR2 is SVGIG (reference sequence). V lost 2 bases and J 4 bases, leaving 14 bases between the germline ends. The chain's CDR3 is CAWSPYTAGTEAFF. Written as DNA, the CDR3 is TGTGCCTGGAGTCCCTACACAGCGGGCACTGAAGCTTTCTTT.

In this sample, this clone turned up a few times. Additional DNA sequences in this sample encode the identical CDR3. The chain carries TRBV18 and TRBJ1-1, with D possibly TRBD1 on 6 matching bases. The CDR3 is 14 residues long. CDR1 and CDR2 (germline): KGHSH, LQKENI. V was shortened by 4 bases and J by 0 bases, with 9 bases between the two germline ends. The CDR3 nucleotides read TGTGCCAGCTCACAGGGACAACTGAACACTGAAGCTTTCTTT. Encoded protein: CASSQGQLNTEAFF.

V usage is TRBV5-4 and J usage is TRBJ1-2, with 8 bases matching TRBD1. This CDR3 is built from 14 residues. Germline CDR1 reads SGHNT; CDR2 reads YYREEE (reference sequence). J lost 5 bases, V lost 4 bases, and 7 bases had no gene match. CDR3 sequence reads: CASSVGTGQYGYTF. CDR3 coding DNA: TGTGCCAGCAGCGTGGGGACAGGCCAATATGGCTACACCTTC.

V usage is TRBV7-9 and J usage is TRBJ1-1; D gene unclear. Trimming left V 2 bases short and J 5 bases short, with 9 bases between. Germline V gene sequence: CDR1 SEHNR, CDR2 FQNEAQ (reference sequence). The CDR3 sequence is 13 residues long. This chain's CDR3 is CASSLIGGTEAFF. CDR3 nucleotides: TGTGCCAGCAGCTTAATAGGCGGGACTGAAGCTTTCTTT.

The chain recombines TRBV7-2 with TRBJ2-7; 9 positions agree with TRBD2. This CDR3 comprises 16 residues. V gave up 1 base and J gave up 7 bases; unmatched junction bases: 11. The germline gives CDR1 SGHTA, CDR2 FQGNSA. The CDR3 loop reads CASSLGGGRAGYEQYF. CDR3 in DNA: TGTGCCAGCAGCTTAGGCGGCGGGAGGGCCGGATATGAGCAGTACTTC.

The rearrangement links TRBV10-3 to TRBJ2-3, with 10 nucleotides matching TRBD2. Germline CDR1 is ENHRY and CDR2 is SYGVKD. This CDR3 has 15 amino acids. The trim removed 4 bases at V and 3 bases at J, leaving 4 bases unmatched. The DNA for the CDR3 is TGTGCCATCAGTGGCTATAGCGGGGGGACAGATACGCAGTATTTT. This encodes CAISGYSGGTDTQYF.

This clone has just a few counts. The rearrangement joins TRBV6-6 to TRBJ1-2; the match to TRBD1 covers 9 bases. Germline CDR1 MNHNY, CDR2 SVGAGI (reference sequence). The CDR3 spans 16 residues. V dropped 4 bases and J dropped 3; count of bases not matched to a gene: 9. CDR3 bases: TGTGCCAGCAGTTCCCGGACAGGGGAGAGTTACTATGGCTACACCTTC. It specifies CASSSRTGESYYGYTF.

This clone was seen more than once but under ten times. This sequence joins TRBV5-4 and TRBJ1-1; D uncertain. The CDR3 totals 14 residues. Germline V gene lookup returns CDR1 SGHNT and CDR2 YYREEE (reference sequence). Trimming removed 0 bases at V and 0 bases at J, with 6 bases between. The CDR3 is CASSLEPMNTEAFF. CDR3 DNA: TGTGCCAGCAGCTTGGAGCCGATGAACACTGAAGCTTTCTTT.

The rearrangement joins TRBV5-1 to TRBJ1-4; D is perhaps TRBD1 (5 bases). The germline gives CDR1 SGHRS, CDR2 YFSETQ. V shed 0 bases and J shed 7 bases, with 16 bases lying between them. The CDR3 spans 16 residues. The CDR3 DNA reads TGCGCCAGCAGCTTGGACTCGGCAGGGCAGGGTGAAAAACTGTTTTTT. The encoded protein is CASSLDSAGQGEKLFF.

The chain links TRBV5-4 to TRBJ1-1, with D perhaps TRBD1 (6 bases). Germline loops: CDR1 SGHNT, CDR2 YYREEE (reference sequence). The CDR3 has 13 amino acids. With 0 bases removed from V and 10 bases from J, the gap between germline ends came to 13 bases. The CDR3 protein is CASSLDGGLRAFF. The CDR3 DNA sequence: TGTGCCAGCAGCTTGGACGGGGGGCTGAGAGCTTTCTTT. Full variable domain (outside the CDR3, taken from reference TRBV5-4 and TRBJ1-1): ETGVTQSPTHLIKTRGQQVTLRCSSQSGHNTVSWYQQALGQGPQFIFQYYREEENGRGNFPPRFSGLQFPNYSSELNVNALELDDSALYLCASSLDGGLRAFFGQGTRLTVV.